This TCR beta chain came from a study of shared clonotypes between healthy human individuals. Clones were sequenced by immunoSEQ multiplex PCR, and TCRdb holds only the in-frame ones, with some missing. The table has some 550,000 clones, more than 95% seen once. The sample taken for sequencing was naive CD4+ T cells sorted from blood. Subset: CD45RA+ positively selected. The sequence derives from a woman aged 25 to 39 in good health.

In DNA, the CDR3 is TGTGCCAGCAGTTCTAAAACTAGTATGAGTGAGCAGTTCTTC. Translating gives CASSSKTSMSEQFF. This sequence joins TRBV6-1 and TRBJ2-1; tentatively, D is TRBD2 (5 bases). Germline CDR1 and CDR2: MNHNS and SASEGT. V lost 5 bases, J lost 9 bases, and 17 bases lay in between. The CDR3 loop spans 14 amino acids.